This T cell receptor beta chain appears in the sequencing data of a study of T-cell memory formation after mild COVID-19. Across the whole study: TCR clusters were mostly donor specific. Study-wide results and limits: Mainly CM and EM harbored the contracting CD4+ clones; mainly EMRA harbored the CD8+ ones. There was no confirmation that second-wave clones peaking on day 37 were SARS-CoV-2 specific.

V lost 4 bases and J lost 5, with 7 bases in between. There are 12 residues in the CDR3. Germline CDR1 is SGHTA and CDR2 is FQGNSA. One entry per CDR3 protein, called by TCRdb with MiXCR from the 5' RACE reads. The table records 50,000 to 75,000 distinct CDR3 sequences, 9.3% of them present only once. To note about this clonotype: Its antigen remains unknown.

The clonotype comes from a man in his late teens or twenties who had mild COVID-19 (a few samples of this study predate the infection). Cell type and time point are not known. The specimen sequenced was PBMCs or a T cell subset sorted from them (not recorded which). V is TRBV7-2 and J is TRBJ2-3; D may be TRBD1 (5 bases). CDR3 sequence reads: CASSWGRDTQYF. The CDR3 coding sequence is TGTGCCAGCAGCTGGGGCAGAGATACGCAGTATTTT.